This T cell receptor (beta chain) was sequenced during a study of blood T cells in healthy people across ages. Healthy Caucasian individuals from Russia aged about 6 to 90 served as donors. No fewer than 6.5 million PBMCs went into each sample. Together with a sample-barcoded 5' primer, a J-beta primer mix was included in a second PCR lasting roughly 6 to 12 cycles. TCRdb called the 5' RACE reads again in MiXCR, with one record for every CDR3 protein. The repertoire has some 940,000 distinct CDR3 sequences, 29% of them found once; the top ten carry around 9.6%. The germline CDR1 and CDR2 sequences are SGHDN and FVKESK. The CDR3 is made up of 16 amino acids. The J segment lost 1 base and the V segment lost 1 base, leaving 5 bases of the junction unmatched. This clonotype was seen a few times. In addition, the sample was reused for a study of T cells of mothers and their children. That paper notes: The people who donated were three healthy Caucasian mothers and their six children. The overlap seen between related mothers and children slightly exceeded that of unrelated pairs, though not significantly.

The chain couples TRBV14 to TRBJ2-7; 9 bases are shared with TRBD1. Material: blood. The TCR comes from a woman between 40 and 55 years old in good health. CDR3 nucleotides: TGTGCCAGCAGCCAAGGTGTCGGACAGGGGTCCTACGAGCAGTACTTC. Encoded protein: CASSQGVGQGSYEQYF.